This TCR beta chain was retrieved from a study of blood T cell repertoires in COVID-19. Study information: COVID-19 samples from acute and convalescent phases originated in the United States, Italy and Spain.

In the authors' methods: Amplification of reference gene primers was used by the study to estimate nucleated cell counts. Sequencing used immunoSEQ multiplex PCR; TCRdb keeps in-frame clones, though not all of them. That table supplies the V and J calls and clone size; D and trimming were determined from the DNA. The sample has a few hundred thousand clones; about four fifths are singletons. This clone was counted between two and nine times. This CDR3 is built from 12 residues. Looked up from germline, CDR1 is DFQATT and CDR2 is SNEGSKA (reference sequence). Trimming took 3 bases from V and 4 from J, leaving 9 bases between them.

This TCR was sampled from a woman between 45 and 60 years old with acute or convalescent COVID-19. Sequencing input: peripheral blood. The rearrangement uses TRBV20-1 and TRBJ2-5; a possible D gene is TRBD2 (6 bases). This chain's CDR3 is CSASSEGETQYF. For the CDR3, the DNA is TGCAGTGCTAGTTCGGAGGGAGAGACCCAGTACTTC.